The TCR beta chain under discussion was sequenced for a study of tumor-infiltrating lymphocytes in localized non-small cell lung cancer (dated by TCRdb to the early 2020s). With regard to the full study: Several histologies were represented in the cohort, which also included both smokers and never-smokers as well as patients whose samples were collected after neoadjuvant chemotherapy. Each patient contributed resected tumor tissue and uninvolved lung tissue from the same patient, described as non-adjacent to the tumor. TCR sequencing was one of several integrated assays, alongside flow cytometry, multiplex immunofluorescence, RNA-seq, exome sequencing and proteomics, applied to the same patients. In total, the ICON cohort consisted of over a hundred surgical patients with localized non-small cell lung cancer who had their tumors resected. The paired tumor versus uninvolved lung comparison of immunoSEQ T-cell fraction included roughly 60 patients. The study at large found these results: The TCR-derived T-cell fraction showed no difference between the flow cytometry-defined immunotypes IM1 (good prognosis) and IM2 (poor prognosis). TCRbeta sequencing supported higher T cell infiltration in tumors than in uninvolved lung tissue, consistent with immunofluorescence CD3 counts. Assay coverage varied across patients depending on available tissue quantity, so only a subset of the cohort had TCR sequencing. Because different assays used different pieces of the same tissue, technical variation could not be distinguished from intratumor heterogeneity.

Worth noting for this clone: This receptor's antigen is unknown. Base qualities are not provided; no much larger clone lies one nucleotide away.

The CDR3 goes from the cysteine to the phenylalanine over 12 residues. The retained sequence is limited to the CDR3, 36 bases, with the frame set at the first base. V is pared back by 2 bases and J by 0 bases, with 2 bases lying between the germline termini. From the germline V gene, CDR1 is SGDLS and CDR2 is YYNGEE. The T-cell fraction in tumor and uninvolved lung tissue was obtained from TCR sequencing using the immunoSEQ assay. The study's own analysis went as follows. For survival analysis, patients were split into high (upper tertile) and low (lower two tertiles) T-cell fraction groups and compared by log-rank test. Paired tumor versus uninvolved lung differences in T-cell fraction were tested with a signed-rank test. In TCRdb, the immuneACCESS table is reduced to in-frame sequences with V and J assigned. These tables do not hold every clone; where another copy was compared, an unresolved V gene accounts for under half, and the others remain unexplained. Clone size and the V and J calls come from that table; the DNA yielded D and trimming. This sample lists some 8,100 clones; about 64% were detected once. Roughly 13% of the sample is taken by the ten largest.

Patient enrollment in ICON started in April 2016, and the final patient was enrolled in 2018. In a subcohort of about 76 patients, fresh tumor and matched uninvolved tissue were collected for in-depth immune analyses, with TCR sequencing among those analyses. DNA for TCR sequencing was isolated from bulk tissue, and no cell sorting was done. The sample consisted of uninvolved lung tissue not adjacent to the tumor. The receptor chain draws on TRBV9 and TRBJ1-2, with no confident D gene call. The origin of this receptor is a human donor with non-small cell lung cancer. The sequenced DNA is TGTGCCAGCAGCGTTGCTAACTATGGCTACACCTTC. Translated, this gives CASSVANYGYTF.